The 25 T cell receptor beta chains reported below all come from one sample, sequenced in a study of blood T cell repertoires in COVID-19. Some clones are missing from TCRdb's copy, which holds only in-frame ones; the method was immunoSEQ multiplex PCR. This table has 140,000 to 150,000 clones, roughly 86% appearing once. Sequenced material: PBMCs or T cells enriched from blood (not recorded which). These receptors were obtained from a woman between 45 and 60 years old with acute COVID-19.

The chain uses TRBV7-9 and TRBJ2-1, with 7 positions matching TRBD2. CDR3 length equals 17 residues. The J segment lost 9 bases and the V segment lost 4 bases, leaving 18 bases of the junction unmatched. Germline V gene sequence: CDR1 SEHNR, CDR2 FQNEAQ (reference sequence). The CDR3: CASSWGVAGEGKGEQFF. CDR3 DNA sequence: TGTGCCAGCAGCTGGGGGGTGGCGGGAGAGGGTAAGGGTGAGCAGTTCTTC.

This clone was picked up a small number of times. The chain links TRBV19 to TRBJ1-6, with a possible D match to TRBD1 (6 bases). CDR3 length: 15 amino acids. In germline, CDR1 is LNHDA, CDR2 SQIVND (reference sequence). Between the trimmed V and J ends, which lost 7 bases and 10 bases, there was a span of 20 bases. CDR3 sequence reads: CASTTTGFHGSPLHF. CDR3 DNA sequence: TGTGCCAGTACTACAACAGGGTTCCATGGATCACCCCTCCACTTT.

The CDR3 is CASSLGRVAGGTEQFF. The CDR3 bases are TGTGCCAGCAGCTTAGGTAGGGTAGCGGGAGGCACTGAGCAGTTCTTC. V and J are TRBV11-2 and TRBJ2-1; TRBD2 agrees at 10 bases. V lost 1 base and J lost 9; bases outside the gene matches: 9. The CDR3 extends over 16 amino acids. Germline CDR1 SGHAT, CDR2 FQNNGV.

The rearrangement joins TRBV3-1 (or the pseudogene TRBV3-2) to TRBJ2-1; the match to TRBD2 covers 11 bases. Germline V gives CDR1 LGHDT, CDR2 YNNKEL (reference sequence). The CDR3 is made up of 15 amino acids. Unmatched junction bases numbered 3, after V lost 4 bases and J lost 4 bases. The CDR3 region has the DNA TGTGCCAGCAGCCGCGGGACTAGCGGTTACAATGAGCAGTTCTTC. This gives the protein CASSRGTSGYNEQFF.

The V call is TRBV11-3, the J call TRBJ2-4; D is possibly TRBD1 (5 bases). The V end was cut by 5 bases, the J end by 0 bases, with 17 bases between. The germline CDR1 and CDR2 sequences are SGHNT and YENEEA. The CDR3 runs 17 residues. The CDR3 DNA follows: TGTGCCAGCAGCCCCCAGGGCATGCGATTAGCCAAAAACATTCAGTACTTC. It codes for CASSPQGMRLAKNIQYF.

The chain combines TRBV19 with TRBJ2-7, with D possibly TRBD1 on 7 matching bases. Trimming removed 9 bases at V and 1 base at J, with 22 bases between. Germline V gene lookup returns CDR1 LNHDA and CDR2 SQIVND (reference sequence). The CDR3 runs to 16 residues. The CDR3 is CASQRKGGQTSYEQYF. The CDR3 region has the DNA TGTGCCAGCCAGAGGAAGGGGGGACAGACGTCCTACGAGCAGTACTTC.

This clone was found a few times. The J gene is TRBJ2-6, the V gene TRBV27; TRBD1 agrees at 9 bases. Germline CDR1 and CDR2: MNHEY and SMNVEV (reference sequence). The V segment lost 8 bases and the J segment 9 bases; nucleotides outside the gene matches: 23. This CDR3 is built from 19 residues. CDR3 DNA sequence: TGTGCCAGCCGCTTAAATTCGGTACAGGGGGCCAGCAAGGTCAACGTCCTGACTTTC. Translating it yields CASRLNSVQGASKVNVLTF.

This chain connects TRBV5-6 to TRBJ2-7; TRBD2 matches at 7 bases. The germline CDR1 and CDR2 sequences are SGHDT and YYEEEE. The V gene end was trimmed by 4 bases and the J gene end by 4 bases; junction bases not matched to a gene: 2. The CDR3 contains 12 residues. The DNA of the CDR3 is TGTGCCAGCAGCCCCGGGGGGTACGAGCAGTACTTC. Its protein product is CASSPGGYEQYF.

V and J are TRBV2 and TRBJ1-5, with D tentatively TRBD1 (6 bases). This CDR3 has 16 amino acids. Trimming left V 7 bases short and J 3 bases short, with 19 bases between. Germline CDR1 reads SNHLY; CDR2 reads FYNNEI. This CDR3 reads CASTLGDTVINQPQHF. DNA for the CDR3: TGTGCCAGCACTCTAGGGGACACCGTAATCAATCAGCCCCAGCATTTT.

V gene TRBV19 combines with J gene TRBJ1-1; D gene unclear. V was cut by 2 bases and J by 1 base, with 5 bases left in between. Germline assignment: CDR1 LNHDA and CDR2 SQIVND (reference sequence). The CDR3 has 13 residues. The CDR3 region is CASSITENTEAFF. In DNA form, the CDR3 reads TGTGCCAGTAGTATAACAGAGAACACTGAAGCTTTCTTT.

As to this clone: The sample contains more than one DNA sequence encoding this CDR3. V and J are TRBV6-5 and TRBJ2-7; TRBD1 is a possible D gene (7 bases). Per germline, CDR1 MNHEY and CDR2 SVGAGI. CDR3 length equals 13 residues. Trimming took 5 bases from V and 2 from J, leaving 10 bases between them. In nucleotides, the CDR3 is TGTGCCAGCAGTCCAGGGGGGCCCTACGAGCAGTACTTC. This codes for CASSPGGPYEQYF.

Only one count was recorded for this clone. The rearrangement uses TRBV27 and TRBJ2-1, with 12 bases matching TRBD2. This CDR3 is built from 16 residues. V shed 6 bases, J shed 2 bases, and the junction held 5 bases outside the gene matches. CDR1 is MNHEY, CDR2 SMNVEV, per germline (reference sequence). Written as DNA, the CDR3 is TGTGCCAGCAGCCTAGCTAGCGGGGGGGCCTACAATGAGCAGTTCTTC. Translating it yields CASSLASGGAYNEQFF.

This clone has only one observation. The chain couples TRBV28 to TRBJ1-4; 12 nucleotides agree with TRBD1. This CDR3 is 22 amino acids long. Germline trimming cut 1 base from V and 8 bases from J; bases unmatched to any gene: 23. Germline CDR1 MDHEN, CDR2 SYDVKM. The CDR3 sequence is CASSLSLTKGQGAIVVGEKLFF. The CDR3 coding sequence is TGTGCCAGCAGTTTATCGCTTACAAAGGGACAGGGGGCTATCGTGGTTGGGGAAAAACTGTTTTTT.

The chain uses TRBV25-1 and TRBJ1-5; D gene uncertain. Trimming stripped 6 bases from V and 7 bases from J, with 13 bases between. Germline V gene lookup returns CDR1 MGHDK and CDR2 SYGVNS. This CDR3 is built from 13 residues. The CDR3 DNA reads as TGTGCCAGCAGCGTGGAGGGAACGCAGCCCCAGCATTTT. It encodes CASSVEGTQPQHF.

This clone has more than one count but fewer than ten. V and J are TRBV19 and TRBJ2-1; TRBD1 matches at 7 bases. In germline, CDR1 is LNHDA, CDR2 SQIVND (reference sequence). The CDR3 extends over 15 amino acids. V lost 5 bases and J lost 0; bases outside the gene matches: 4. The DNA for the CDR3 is TGTGCCAGTAGTTTGACAGGGTACTCCTACAATGAGCAGTTCTTC. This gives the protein CASSLTGYSYNEQFF.

As DNA, the CDR3 is TGCGCCAGCAGTGAGTCATCAGAAAGTTTAGGCTACACCTTC. This codes for CASSESSESLGYTF. The J gene is TRBJ1-2, the V gene TRBV10-2, with unresolved D. The CDR3 length is 14 residues. The germline V and J ends were trimmed by 0 bases and 8 bases, with 13 bases remaining between them. CDR1 and CDR2 (germline): WSHSY, SAAADI.

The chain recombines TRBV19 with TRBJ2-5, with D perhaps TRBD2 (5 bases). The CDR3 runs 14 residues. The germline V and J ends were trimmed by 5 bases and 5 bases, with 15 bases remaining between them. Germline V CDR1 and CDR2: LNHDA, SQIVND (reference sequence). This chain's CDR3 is CASSGGAVRETQYF. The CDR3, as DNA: TGTGCCAGTAGTGGCGGAGCGGTGCGGGAGACCCAGTACTTC.

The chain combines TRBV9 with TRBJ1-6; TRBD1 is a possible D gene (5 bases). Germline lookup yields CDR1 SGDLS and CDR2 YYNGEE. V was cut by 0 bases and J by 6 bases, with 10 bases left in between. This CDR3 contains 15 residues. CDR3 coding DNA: TGTGCCAGCAGCGTAGGCAGGGCCGGTAATTCACCCCTCCACTTT. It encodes CASSVGRAGNSPLHF.

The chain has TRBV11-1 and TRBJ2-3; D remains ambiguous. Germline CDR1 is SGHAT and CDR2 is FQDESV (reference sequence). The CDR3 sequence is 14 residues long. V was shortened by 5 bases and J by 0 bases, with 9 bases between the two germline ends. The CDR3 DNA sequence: TGTGCCAGCAGCGCCCTGACTAGCACAGATACGCAGTATTTT. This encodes CASSALTSTDTQYF.

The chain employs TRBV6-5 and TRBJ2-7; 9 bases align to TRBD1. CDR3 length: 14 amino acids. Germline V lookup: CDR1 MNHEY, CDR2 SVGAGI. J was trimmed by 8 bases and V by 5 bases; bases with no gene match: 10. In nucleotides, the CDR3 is TGTGCCAGCAGTAAGGACAGGGGAAGTATCAAGCAGTACTTC. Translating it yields CASSKDRGSIKQYF.

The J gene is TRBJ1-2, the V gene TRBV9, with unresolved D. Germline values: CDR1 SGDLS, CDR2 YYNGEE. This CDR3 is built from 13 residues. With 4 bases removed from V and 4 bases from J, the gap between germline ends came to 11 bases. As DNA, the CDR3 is TGTGCCAGCAGCCACGAACATTTCTATGGCTACACCTTC. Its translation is CASSHEHFYGYTF.

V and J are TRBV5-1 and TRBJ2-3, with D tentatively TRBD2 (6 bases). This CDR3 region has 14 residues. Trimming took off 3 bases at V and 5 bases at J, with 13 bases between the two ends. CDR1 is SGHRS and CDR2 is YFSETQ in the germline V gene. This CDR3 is CASSWAPGEDTQYF. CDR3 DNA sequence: TGCGCCAGCAGCTGGGCCCCGGGAGAAGATACGCAGTATTTT. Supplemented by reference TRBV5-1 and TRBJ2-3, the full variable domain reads KAGVTQTPRYLIKTRGQQVTLSCSPISGHRSVSWYQQTPGQGLQFLFEYFSETQRNKGNFPGRFSGRQFSNSRSEMNVSTLELGDSALYLCASSWAPGEDTQYFGPGTRLTVL.

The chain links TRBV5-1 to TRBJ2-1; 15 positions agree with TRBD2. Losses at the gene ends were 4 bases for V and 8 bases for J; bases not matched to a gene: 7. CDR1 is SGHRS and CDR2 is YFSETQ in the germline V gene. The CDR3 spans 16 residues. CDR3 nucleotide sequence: TGCGCCAGCAGCGGGGGACTAGCGGGAGGTCAGGATGAGCAGTTCTTC. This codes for CASSGGLAGGQDEQFF.

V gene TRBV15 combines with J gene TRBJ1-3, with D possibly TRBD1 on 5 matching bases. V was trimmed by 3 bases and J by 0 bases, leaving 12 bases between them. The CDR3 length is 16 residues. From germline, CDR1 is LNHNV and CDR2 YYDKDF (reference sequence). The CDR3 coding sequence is TGTGCCACCAGCAGGGCGGGGACGGCCTCTGGAAACACCATATATTTT. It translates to CATSRAGTASGNTIYF. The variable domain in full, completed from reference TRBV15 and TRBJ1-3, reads DAMVIQNPRYQVTQFGKPVTLSCSQTLNHNVMYWYQQKSSQAPKLLFHYYDKDFNNEADTPDNFQSRRPNTSFCFLDIRSPGLGDTAMYLCATSRAGTASGNTIYFGEGSWLTVV.

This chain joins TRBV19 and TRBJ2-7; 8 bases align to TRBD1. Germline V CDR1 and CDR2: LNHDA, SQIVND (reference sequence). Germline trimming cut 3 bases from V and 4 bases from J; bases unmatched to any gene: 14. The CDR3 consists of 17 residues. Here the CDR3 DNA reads TGTGCCAGTAGTATCCTACCGACAGGGGCTGATGTGTACGAGCAGTACTTC. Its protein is CASSILPTGADVYEQYF.